This TCR beta chain appears in the sequencing data of a study of tumor-infiltrating lymphocytes in primary liver carcinoma. Whole-study results and caveats: Roughly 7-25% of top clones, and no more, occurred in all five tumor regions.

Bulk tissue was left unsorted, and RNA and DNA were co-extracted from 20-30 mg of it. Each tumor sample had over 80% viable tumor cells. The sample holds a few counts of this clonotype. The antigen remains undetermined. The CDR3 does not end in the conserved phenylalanine or tryptophan, so this is likely a read error. Researchers generated TCR beta cDNA from around 510 ng of total RNA, relying on a constant-region primer. Three-round nested multiplex PCR performed with slightly modified ARM-PCR produced the TCR beta libraries. In TCRdb, the multiplex PCR reads were re-called with MiXCR into one record per CDR3 protein. The data show 84,000 or so distinct CDR3 sequences, with 72% seen just once and 19% held by the top ten. The receptor's source is a middle-aged man with primary liver carcinoma and hepatitis B virus infection. The sample consisted of liver tumor tissue from sampling region 1. Noted subset: tumor region T1, superior pole.

The CDR3 DNA is TGTGCCAGCAGCCCTAATGCCGGGTCTTACAATGAGCAGTTCTTA. It translates to CASSPNAGSYNEQFL. V and J are TRBV7-3 and TRBJ2-1; D is uncertain. Germline V CDR1 and CDR2: SGHTA, FQGTGA. CDR3 size: 15 residues. V was cut by 5 bases and J by 4 bases, with 15 bases left in between.